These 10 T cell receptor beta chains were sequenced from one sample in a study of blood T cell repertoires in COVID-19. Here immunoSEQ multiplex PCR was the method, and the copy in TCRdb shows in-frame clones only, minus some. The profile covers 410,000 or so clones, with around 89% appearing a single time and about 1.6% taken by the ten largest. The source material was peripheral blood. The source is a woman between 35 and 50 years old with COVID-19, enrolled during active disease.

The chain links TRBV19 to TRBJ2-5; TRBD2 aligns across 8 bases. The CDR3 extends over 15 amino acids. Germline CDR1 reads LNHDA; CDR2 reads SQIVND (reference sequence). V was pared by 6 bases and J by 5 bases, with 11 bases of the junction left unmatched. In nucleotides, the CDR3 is TGTGCCAGTAGCCCTTCTTTAGCGGGGCGGGAGACCCAGTACTTC. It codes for CASSPSLAGRETQYF.

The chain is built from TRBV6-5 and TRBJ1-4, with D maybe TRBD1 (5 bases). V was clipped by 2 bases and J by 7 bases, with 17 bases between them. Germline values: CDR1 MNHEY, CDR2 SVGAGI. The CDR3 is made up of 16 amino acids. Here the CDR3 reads CASSYTGLGEGEKLFF. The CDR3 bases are TGTGCCAGCAGTTACACGGGGCTGGGGGAGGGTGAAAAACTGTTTTTT.

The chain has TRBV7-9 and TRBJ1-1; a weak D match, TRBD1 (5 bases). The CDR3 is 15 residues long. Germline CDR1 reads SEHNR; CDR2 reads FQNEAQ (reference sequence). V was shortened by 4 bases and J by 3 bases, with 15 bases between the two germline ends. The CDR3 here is CASSSNSLGDTEAFF. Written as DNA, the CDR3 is TGTGCCAGCAGCTCCAACAGCTTAGGGGACACTGAAGCTTTCTTT. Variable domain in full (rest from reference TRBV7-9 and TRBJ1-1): DTGVSQNPRHKITKRGQNVTFRCDPISEHNRLYWYRQTLGQGPEFLTYFQNEAQLEKSRLLSDRFSAERPKGSFSTLEIQRTEQGDSAMYLCASSSNSLGDTEAFFGQGTRLTVV.

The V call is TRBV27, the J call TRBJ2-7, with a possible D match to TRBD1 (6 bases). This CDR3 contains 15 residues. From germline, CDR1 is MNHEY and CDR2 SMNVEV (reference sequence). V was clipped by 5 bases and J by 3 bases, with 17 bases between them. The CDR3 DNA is TGTGCCAGCAGTCTCATCCCACAGGGAATCTACGAGCAGTACTTC. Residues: CASSLIPQGIYEQYF.

CDR3 amino acids: CASSYTGQGGQRPQHF. The CDR3 DNA reads as TGTGCCAGCAGTTACACAGGACAGGGGGGCCAACGGCCCCAGCATTTT. This chain uses TRBV6-2 or TRBV6-3 with TRBJ1-5; TRBD1 matches at 10 bases. Germline CDR1 MNHEY, CDR2 SVGEGT. With V trimmed by 2 bases and J by 9 bases, 10 bases remained unmatched. The CDR3 runs to 16 residues.

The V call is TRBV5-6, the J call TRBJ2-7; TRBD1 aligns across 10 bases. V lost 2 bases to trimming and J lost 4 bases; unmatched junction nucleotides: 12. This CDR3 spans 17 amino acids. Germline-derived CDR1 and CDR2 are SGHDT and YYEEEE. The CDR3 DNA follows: TGTGCCAGCAGCTTAGGGGGACAGGGGCCAACTCCGTACGAGCAGTACTTC. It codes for CASSLGGQGPTPYEQYF.

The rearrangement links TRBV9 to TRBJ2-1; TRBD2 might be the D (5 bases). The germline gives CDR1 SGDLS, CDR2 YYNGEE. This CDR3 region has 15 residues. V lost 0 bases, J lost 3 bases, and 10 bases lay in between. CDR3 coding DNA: TGTGCCAGCAGCGTAGCCACGGGATTCTACAATGAGCAGTTCTTC. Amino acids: CASSVATGFYNEQFF.

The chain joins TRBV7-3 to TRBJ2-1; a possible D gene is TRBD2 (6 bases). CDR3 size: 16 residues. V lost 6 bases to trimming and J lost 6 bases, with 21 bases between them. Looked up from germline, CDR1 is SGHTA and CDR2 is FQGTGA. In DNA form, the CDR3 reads TGTGCCAGCAGGGGCGCCTCGGACTACGTATTCAATGAGCAGTTCTTC. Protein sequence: CASRGASDYVFNEQFF.

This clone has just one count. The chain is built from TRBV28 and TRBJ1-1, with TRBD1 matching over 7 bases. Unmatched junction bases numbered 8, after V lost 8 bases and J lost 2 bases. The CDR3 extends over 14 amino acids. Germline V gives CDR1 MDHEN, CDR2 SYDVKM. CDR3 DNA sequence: TGTGCCAGCGTACCGACAGGGAGCAACACTGAAGCTTTCTTT. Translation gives CASVPTGSNTEAFF.

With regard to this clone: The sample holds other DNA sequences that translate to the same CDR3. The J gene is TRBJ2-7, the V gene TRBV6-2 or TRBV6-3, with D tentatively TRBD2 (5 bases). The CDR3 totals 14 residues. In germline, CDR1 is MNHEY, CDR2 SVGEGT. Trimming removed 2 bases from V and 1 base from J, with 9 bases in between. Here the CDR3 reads CASSYLAGSYEQYF. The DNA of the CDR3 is TGTGCCAGCAGTTACCTTGCGGGTTCCTACGAGCAGTACTTC.